This T cell receptor (beta chain) was captured in a study of human T cells and chemical hapten exposure. CDR1 and CDR2 (germline): SGHRS, YFSETQ. CDR3 length: 15 amino acids. V dropped 4 bases and J dropped 3 bases, with 17 bases sitting between them. The time point here: pre-sensitization, week 0. Noted treatment: therapeutic diphenylcyclopropenone sensitization with weekly scalp DPC. This clonotype appeared many times. MiXCR, applied by TCRdb to the RACE reads, yields one record per CDR3 protein. The table lists some 330,000 distinct CDR3 sequences, 5.5% of them singletons, with over 7% in the top ten.

Sequenced here: whole blood, sampled in connection with sensitization to the hapten diphenylcyclopropenone (DPC). This TCR was recovered from a woman under 30 with alopecia areata. Some clones in this sample may be carry-over from other donors' samples. This chain joins TRBV5-1 and TRBJ2-7; D remains unclear. The CDR3 loop reads CASSEDGPWGYEQYF. The CDR3 region has the DNA TGCGCCAGCAGCGAGGACGGCCCGTGGGGCTACGAGCAGTACTTC.